This T cell receptor beta chain comes out of a study of regulatory T cells in long-lasting Graves disease. This clonotype was detected many times. Its target is unknown. Trimming removed 5 bases from V and 2 bases from J, with 19 bases in between. The CDR3 extends over 16 amino acids. Whole-study results and caveats: TRBV28, TRBJ1-2 and TRBJ2-5 were favored in persistent disease. Persistent patients had more shared public clonotypes (under 3,000) than new patients (around 950). A limited number of samples was an acknowledged limitation.

Time point here: persistent/refractory GD, antithyroid drugs over 5 years with positive TRAb. The TCR library was made from RNA that had been extracted from PBMCs in TRIzol. Arm-PCR of CDR3 regions and iRepertoire HTBI primers were the basis on which TCR beta libraries were built. TCRdb fed the multiplex PCR reads into MiXCR, producing one record per CDR3 protein. This table holds about 460,000 distinct CDR3 sequences, approximately 22% found once. The genes are TRBV12-3 or TRBV12-4 and TRBJ2-7, with a possible D match to TRBD1 (6 bases). The source is a female donor with Graves disease. This material consisted of peripheral blood mononuclear cells (PBMCs), taken when the disease was refractory, from a patient treated with antithyroid drugs. The CDR3 coding sequence is TGTGCCAGCAGTATGGAGCCGGGACACTTCACCTACGAGCAGTACTTC. Its translation is CASSMEPGHFTYEQYF.